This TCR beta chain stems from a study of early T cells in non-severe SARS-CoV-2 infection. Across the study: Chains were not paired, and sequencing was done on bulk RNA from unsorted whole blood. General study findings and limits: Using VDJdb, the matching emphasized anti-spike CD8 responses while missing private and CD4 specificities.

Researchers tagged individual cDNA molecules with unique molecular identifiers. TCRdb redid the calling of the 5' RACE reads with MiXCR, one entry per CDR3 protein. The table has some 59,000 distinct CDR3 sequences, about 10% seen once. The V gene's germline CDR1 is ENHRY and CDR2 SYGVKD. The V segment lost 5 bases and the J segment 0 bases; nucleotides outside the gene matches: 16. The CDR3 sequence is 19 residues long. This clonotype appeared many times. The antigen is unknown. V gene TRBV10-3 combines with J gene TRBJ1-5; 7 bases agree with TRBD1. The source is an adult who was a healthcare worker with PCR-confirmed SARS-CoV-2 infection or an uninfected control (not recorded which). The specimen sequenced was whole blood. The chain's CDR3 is CAISYYRDRWRNSNQPQHF. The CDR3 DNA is TGTGCCATCAGTTACTACCGGGACAGATGGAGAAATAGCAATCAGCCCCAGCATTTT.